The clone carrying this T cell receptor beta chain was picked up many times. Its target is unknown. V lost 8 bases and J lost 7; bases outside the gene matches: 5. The germline V gene encodes CDR1 SGHVS and CDR2 FQNEAQ. The CDR3 is made up of 12 amino acids. This sample was taken from a study of T cells in Graves' hyperthyroidism and ophthalmopathy. General study findings and limits: In simple terms, a model built on 13 V-J features told ophthalmopathy apart from stable hyperthyroidism.

Amplification yielded TCR beta CDR3 regions, with RNA transcripts as the source. Primed by the HTBI set, a first-round RT-PCR was run on the TCR CDR3. MiXCR was run by TCRdb on the multiplex PCR reads, yielding one entry per CDR3 protein. The profile shows fewer than 700,000 distinct CDR3 sequences, under 20% of them singletons. The V call is TRBV7-8, the J call TRBJ2-1; 7 bases fit TRBD2. This TCR was recovered from a woman in her thirties with Graves' hyperthyroidism. The source material was blood. The CDR3 region is CASRSGGNEQFF. CDR3 coding DNA: TGTGCCAGCCGGTCGGGGGGAAATGAGCAGTTCTTC.